This T cell receptor beta chain was retrieved from a study of blood T cell repertoires in COVID-19. Overall study context: COVID-19 samples from acute and convalescent phases originated in the United States, Italy and Spain.

Produced via immunoSEQ multiplex PCR; TCRdb's table is partial and in-frame only. The sample carries 200,000 to 250,000 clones, 80% recorded once. Germline lookup yields CDR1 SGHVS and CDR2 FQNEAQ. V lost 1 base, J lost 3 bases, and 13 bases lay in between. This CDR3 region has 16 residues. Sequencing was done on a sample of peripheral blood. The sequence was obtained from a human donor in a cohort sampled during active COVID-19. V usage is TRBV7-8 and J usage is TRBJ1-5; the D gene is possibly TRBD1 (5 bases). CDR3 coding DNA: TGTGCCAGCAGCTTAGGGGGCAGCCAACTCAATCAGCCCCAGCATTTT. This gives the protein CASSLGGSQLNQPQHF.